The rows below give T cell receptor beta chains drawn from one sample of a study of blood T cell repertoires in COVID-19. Only in-frame clones appear in the TCRdb table, and some are missing; sequencing was by immunoSEQ multiplex PCR. The repertoire holds under 250,000 clones, with approximately 80% as singletons. Sequencing was performed on peripheral blood. These receptors originate from a human donor in a cohort sampled during active COVID-19. The CDR3 runs from the conserved cysteine through the conserved F or W. A D gene is named only where the DNA matches it firmly. Not every row has a clone size; where given, it reads once, few, many or a size class.

D gene	V gene	J gene	clone size	CDR3 DNA	CDR3 protein
NA	TRBV4-1	TRBJ2-3	NA	TGCGCCAGCAGCCACCCTCCTAGCATTCATACGCAGTATTTT	CASSHPPSIHTQYF
NA	TRBV10-1	TRBJ2-3	once	TGCGCCAGCAGTGTCCGGACAGCTTCTAGCACAGATACGCAGTATTTT	CASSVRTASSTDTQYF
TRBD1	TRBV5-5	TRBJ1-1	NA	TGTGCCAGCAGCTTGACAGGGGACACTGAAGCTTTCTTT	CASSLTGDTEAFF
TRBD1	TRBV6-6	TRBJ2-7	NA	TGTGCCAGCAGTTTTACAGGGGGGCCAGCCTACGAGCAGTACTTC	CASSFTGGPAYEQYF
NA	TRBV6-5	TRBJ2-1	NA	TGTGCCAGCAGGGGGGACTCCATCTCCTACAATGAGCAGTTCTTC	CASRGDSISYNEQFF
NA	TRBV11-3	TRBJ2-3	NA	TGTGCCAGCAGCTTAGGGCGTGGGCCGGGCACAGATACGCAGTATTTT	CASSLGRGPGTDTQYF
TRBD2	TRBV2	TRBJ2-1	few	TGTGCCGACGGCCTAGCGGAAGGCTTCAATGAGCAGTTCTTC	CADGLAEGFNEQFF
NA	TRBV27	TRBJ1-6	once	TGTGCCAGCAGTTCCCCAGGTCATGGTTCACCCCTCCACTTT	CASSSPGHGSPLHF
TRBD1	TRBV28	TRBJ1-5	NA	TGTGCCAGCAGTTCCAAGGGACAGGGGGACAATCAGCCCCAGCATTTT	CASSSKGQGDNQPQHF
NA	TRBV5-1	TRBJ1-1	NA	TGCGCCAGCAGCTTGGACGTAGGACAGATCGTATCTGAAGCTTTCTTT	CASSLDVGQIVSEAFF
NA	TRBV4-1	TRBJ2-6	NA	TGCGCCAGCAGCCAACCTCCGCCGGGGGCTGGGGCCAACGTCCTGACTTTC	CASSQPPPGAGANVLTF
TRBD2	TRBV24-1	TRBJ2-1	NA	TGTGCCACCAGTGATACTGTAGCGGGAGGGCCCTACAATGAGCAGTTCTTC	CATSDTVAGGPYNEQFF
NA	TRBV5-1	TRBJ2-1	NA	TGCGCCAGCAGCTTGGTACAGGGCGGTGGTGGTGTCTATGAGCAGTTCTTC	CASSLVQGGGGVYEQFF
TRBD2	TRBV11-2	TRBJ2-1	NA	TGTGCCAGCAGCTTAGTTGCCGGGGGGGGCTACAATGAGCAGTTCTTC	CASSLVAGGGYNEQFF
TRBD1	TRBV28	TRBJ1-4	NA	TGTGCCAGCAGTTTCATACTGGACAGGGAGGATGAAAAACTGTTTTTT	CASSFILDREDEKLFF
TRBD2	TRBV10-2	TRBJ2-3	NA	TGCGCCAGCAGTGGGGGTTTGCGACTAGCGGGAGTGGGCACAGATACGCAGTATTTT	CASSGGLRLAGVGTDTQYF
TRBD2	TRBV7-7	TRBJ2-7	NA	TGTGCCAGCAGCCCGGGACTAGCGGGAGGGCCGATCGAGCAGTACTTC	CASSPGLAGGPIEQYF
TRBD2	TRBV7-8	TRBJ2-7	NA	TGTGCCAGCAGCTTGGGACTAGCGGGAGCCTACGAGCAGTACTTC	CASSLGLAGAYEQYF
NA	TRBV5-1	TRBJ1-5	NA	TGCGCCAGCAGCTCGGGGGGGGGTCAGCCCCAGCATTTT	CASSSGGGQPQHF
NA	TRBV5-6	TRBJ2-7	NA	TGTGCCAGCAGCAGGGTTATGACAGGAATTGGCGAGCAGTACTTC	CASSRVMTGIGEQYF
TRBD2	TRBV2	TRBJ2-3	few	TGTGCCAGCAGCGCAACTAGCGGGAGGGCCGCAGTCCCAGATACGCAGTATTTT	CASSATSGRAAVPDTQYF
TRBD1	TRBV5-6	TRBJ2-3	few	TGTGCCAGCAGCTTTTACAGGGGTAGCACAGATACGCAGTATTTT	CASSFYRGSTDTQYF
NA	TRBV10-1	TRBJ1-1	NA	TGCGCCAGCAGTGAGTCGTGGGCCGGCCGGATGACTGAAGCTTTCTTT	CASSESWAGRMTEAFF
NA	TRBV5-1	TRBJ2-1	NA	TGCGCCAGCAGCTCGGTACAGGGTTACAATGAGCAGTTCTTC	CASSSVQGYNEQFF
TRBD1	TRBV18	TRBJ2-7	NA	TGTGCCAGCTCTCAGGGACAGGTTACCAACGAGCAGTACTTC	CASSQGQVTNEQYF
NA	TRBV25-1	TRBJ2-7	NA	TGTGCCAGCATGACAGAGTTTTACGAGCAGTACTTC	CASMTEFYEQYF
NA	TRBV3-1/TRBV3-2	TRBJ2-7	many	TGTGCCAGCAGCCAAGGGACTTTGGAGTACTTC	CASSQGTLEYF
NA	TRBV19	TRBJ2-7	NA	TGTGCCAGTAGTAACGCAGGATTCTACGAGCAGTACTTC	CASSNAGFYEQYF
NA	TRBV2	TRBJ1-2	few	TGTGCCAGCAGTGTTAGCCGAAACTATGGCTACACCTTC	CASSVSRNYGYTF
TRBD2	TRBV27	TRBJ2-7	NA	TGTGCCAGCAGTGCAAAAGGACTAGCGATTTCCTACGAGCAGTACTTC	CASSAKGLAISYEQYF
NA	TRBV27	TRBJ1-5	NA	TGTGCCAGCAGTTTACGGGCAGGGGATCGGCCCCAGCATTTT	CASSLRAGDRPQHF
TRBD1	TRBV24-1	TRBJ2-7	NA	TGTGCCACCAGTGCCCCGGGACAGGGAAATCTCTACGAGCAGTACTTC	CATSAPGQGNLYEQYF
TRBD1	TRBV15	TRBJ1-3	NA	TGTGCCACCAAGAAGGGACAGGGCTCTGGAAACACCATATATTTT	CATKKGQGSGNTIYF
TRBD1	TRBV7-9	TRBJ1-2	NA	TGTGCCAGCAGCCGTACAGGGGGGGGCTATGGCTACACCTTC	CASSRTGGGYGYTF
TRBD2	TRBV28	TRBJ2-5	NA	TGTGCCAGCAGTCGTATCACTAGCGGGAGTTCGAAGACCCAGTACTTC	CASSRITSGSSKTQYF
TRBD2	TRBV10-2	TRBJ2-7	NA	TGCGCCAGCAAACCGACTAGCGGGAACTACGAGCAGTACTTC	CASKPTSGNYEQYF
NA	TRBV5-4	TRBJ1-4	NA	TGTGCCAGCAGCTTGGCGGATGAAAAACTGTTTTTT	CASSLADEKLFF
TRBD2	TRBV28	TRBJ2-7	NA	TGTGCCAGCAGAGCTACTAGCGGGAATGCCTACGAGCAGTACTTC	CASRATSGNAYEQYF
TRBD1	TRBV5-4	TRBJ2-2	NA	TGTGCCAGCCACAAGACAGGGGAAGGTCCCGGGGAGCTGTTTTTT	CASHKTGEGPGELFF
TRBD1	TRBV27	TRBJ2-7	NA	TGTGCCAGCAGCCGCTGGGGACAGGGGGCCTACGAGCAGTACTTC	CASSRWGQGAYEQYF
NA	TRBV28	TRBJ1-2	NA	TGTGCCAGCAGCCTCCCTGGGACTGCCCTATGGGGCTACACCTTC	CASSLPGTALWGYTF
NA	TRBV11-2	TRBJ2-7	NA	TGTGCCAGCAGCTTAAGCACAGGAAACTACGAGCAGTACTTC	CASSLSTGNYEQYF
TRBD2	TRBV10-2	TRBJ2-7	NA	TGCGCCAGCACACTAGCGGGAGGCCTCGGCGAGCAGTACTTC	CASTLAGGLGEQYF
TRBD1	TRBV11-2	TRBJ1-3	NA	TGTGCCAGCAGCTCGGGACAGGGGAGTGTTGGAAACACCATATATTTT	CASSSGQGSVGNTIYF
NA	TRBV27	TRBJ2-5	NA	TGTGCCAGCAGTTTGCGCGGGAACCAAGAGACCCAGTACTTC	CASSLRGNQETQYF